Listed below are T cell receptor beta chains from one sample, sequenced in a study of regulatory T cells in long-lasting Graves disease. TCRdb recomputed calls from the multiplex PCR reads with MiXCR, one row per CDR3 protein. The sample holds 400,000 to 500,000 distinct CDR3 sequences, around a fifth seen once. The sample in question was peripheral blood mononuclear cells (PBMCs), obtained when the disease was refractory, from a patient treated with antithyroid drugs. The receptors were gathered from a female donor with Graves disease. Each CDR3 is given with its conserved first and last residue. D genes are given only for firm matches. Rows give clone size only sometimes, using once, few, many, or a class for an expanded clone.

TRBD1,TRBJ1-2,TRBV5-1,many,CASSLGSGGNYGYTF,TGTGCCAGCAGCTTGGGATCAGGGGGGAACTATGGCTACACCTTC
-,TRBJ1-4,TRBV12-3/TRBV12-4,many,CASMQGGSEKLFF,TGTGCCAGCATGCAGGGAGGGTCTGAAAAACTGTTTTTT
TRBD1,TRBJ1-2,TRBV28,many,CASSPGQGQGYGYTF,TGTGCCAGCAGCCCAGGACAGGGTCAGGGCTATGGCTACACCTTC
-,TRBJ1-1,TRBV7-2,many,CASSNRGGRTEAFF,TGTGCCAGCAGCAACCGGGGGGGGCGGACTGAAGCTTTCTTT
TRBD1,TRBJ1-1,TRBV12-3/TRBV12-4,-,CANTLDRGTEAFF,TGTGCCAACACCCTCGACAGGGGCACTGAGGCTTTCTTT
TRBD1,TRBJ1-6,TRBV2,many,CAGSLTRDRGNSPLHF,TGTGCCGGCAGCCTGACGAGGGACAGGGGGAATTCACCCCTCCACTTT
TRBD2,TRBJ2-5,TRBV4-1,-,CASSHPSGRGGETQYF,TGCGCCAGCAGCCATCCAAGCGGGAGGGGAGGGGAGACCCAGTACTTC
-,TRBJ1-6,TRBV28,many,CASSTQGSLDSPLHF,TGTGCCAGCAGTACACAGGGATCACTGGATTCACCCCTCCACTTT
TRBD1,TRBJ1-1,TRBV19,-,CASSTGTGKVNTKAFF,TGTGCCAGTAGTACCGGGACAGGGAAGGTGAACACTAAAGCTTTCTTT
TRBD1,TRBJ2-2,TRBV28,few,CASSLNPGQGTGELFF,TGTGCCAGCAGTTTAAACCCGGGACAGGGTACCGGGGAGCTGTTTTTT
-,TRBJ1-1,TRBV29-1,few,CSVVGMNTEAFF,TGCAGCGTTGTAGGAATGAACACTGAAGCTTTCTTT
-,TRBJ2-7,TRBV24-1,many,CATAQGGDSYEQYF,TGTGCCACCGCCCAGGGCGGGGATTCCTACGAGCAGTACTTC
-,TRBJ2-5,TRBV9,-,CASSVDSPETQYF,TGTGCCAGCAGCGTGGACTCACCAGAGACCCAGTACTTC
TRBD2,TRBJ2-2,TRBV20-1,few,CSAAGLAGGQTGELFF,TGCAGTGCTGCGGGACTAGCGGGGGGGCAAACTGGGGAGCTGTTTTTT
TRBD1,TRBJ1-2,TRBV6-1,-,CASSGSDSGQGPGYTF,TGTGCCAGCAGTGGATCCGACTCCGGACAGGGACCTGGCTACACCTTC
-,TRBJ1-5,TRBV3-1,many,CASSQAGYNQPQHF,TGTGCCAGCAGCCAAGCAGGGTACAATCAGCCCCAGCATTTT
-,TRBJ1-2,TRBV29-1,few,CSVAQTADNYGYTF,TGCAGCGTTGCTCAGACAGCTGATAACTATGGCTACACCTTC
-,TRBJ2-2,TRBV12-3/TRBV12-4,many,CASSVTRQGSGELFF,TGTGCCAGCAGTGTAACGCGCCAGGGGAGCGGGGAGCTGTTTTTT
TRBD1,TRBJ2-5,TRBV2,many,CASRWDREETQYF,TGTGCCAGCAGATGGGACAGGGAAGAGACCCAGTACTTC
TRBD2,TRBJ2-7,TRBV28,many,CASITSGTGEQYF,TGTGCCAGCATTACTAGCGGGACGGGCGAGCAGTACTTC
-,TRBJ2-7,TRBV29-1,-,CSVEGDSKIPFPYEQYF,TGCAGCGTTGAAGGGGATTCAAAGATTCCTTTTCCCTACGAGCAGTACTTC
-,TRBJ1-3,TRBV28,many,CASSEQGFGNTIYF,TGTGCCAGCAGTGAACAGGGTTTTGGAAACACCATATATTTT
TRBD1,TRBJ1-5,TRBV6-1,-,CANTKPGRDSTQPQHF,TGTGCCAACACGAAGCCAGGGAGGGACAGCACTCAGCCCCAGCATTTT
-,TRBJ1-1,TRBV29-1,many,CSVHMNTEAFF,TGCAGCGTACACATGAACACTGAAGCTTTCTTT
-,TRBJ2-5,TRBV28,many,CASSPAGRGQETQYF,TGTGCCAGCAGCCCCGCGGGGCGGGGACAAGAGACCCAGTACTTC
TRBD1,TRBJ2-1,TRBV7-9,-,CASSLAYTGGSVDEQFF,TGTGCCAGCAGCTTAGCGTATACAGGGGGCTCGGTCGATGAGCAGTTCTTC
-,TRBJ1-2,TRBV2,many,CASRVSYGYTF,TGTGCCAGCAGGGTTAGTTATGGCTACACCTTC
-,TRBJ2-7,TRBV29-1,-,CSVEYPGGQNREQYF,TGCAGCGTTGAGTACCCGGGGGGACAAAATCGCGAGCAGTACTTC
TRBD1,TRBJ1-4,TRBV29-1,many,CSVKGGDRVGEKLFF,TGCAGCGTTAAGGGGGGAGACAGGGTTGGTGAAAAACTGTTTTTT
TRBD1,TRBJ1-5,TRBV6-1,many,CASKTGRTHQPQHF,TGTGCCAGCAAGACAGGGAGGACGCATCAGCCCCAGCATTTT
-,TRBJ1-1,TRBV18,few,CASSPRDYFEAFF,TGTGCCAGCTCACCCCGGGACTACTTTGAAGCTTTCTTT
TRBD1,TRBJ1-6,TRBV2,many,CASSGQGGNSPLHF,TGTGCCAGCAGCGGACAGGGGGGTAATTCACCCCTCCACTTT
-,TRBJ1-1,TRBV12-3/TRBV12-4,many,CASSLFPENTEAFF,TGTGCCAGCAGCTTATTTCCGGAGAACACTGAAGCTTTCTTT
TRBD1,TRBJ2-7,TRBV6-1,many,CASSTTGSYEQYF,TGTGCCAGCAGTACGACAGGGAGCTACGAGCAGTACTTC
TRBD1,TRBJ1-5,TRBV28,many,CASSSREGANSHF,TGTGCCAGCAGTTCTAGGGAGGGGGCAAATTCGCATTTT
-,TRBJ2-5,TRBV3-1,many,CASSQEPPTTQYF,TGTGCCAGCAGCCAAGAGCCTCCCACGACCCAGTACTTC
-,TRBJ2-5,TRBV20-1,many,CSASDTADSGRKAQYF,TGCAGTGCGTCGGACACCGCGGACTCGGGGAGAAAGGCCCAGTACTTC
-,TRBJ2-1,TRBV15,-,CATSRVWTYTYNEQFF,TGTGCCACCAGCAGAGTATGGACTTATACCTACAATGAGCAGTTCTTC
TRBD2,TRBJ2-5,TRBV3-1,many,CASSQELRLASETQYF,TGTGCCAGCAGCCAAGAGTTGAGACTAGCTTCGGAGACCCAGTACTTC
-,TRBJ1-2,TRBV5-1,-,CASSYLGGPNYGYTF,TGCGCCAGCAGCTATCTGGGCGGACCTAACTATGGCTACACCTTC
-,TRBJ1-6,TRBV27,-,CASSHPLDGGRRSPLHF,TGTGCCAGCAGCCACCCACTCGACGGGGGGCGCAGGTCACCCCTCCACTTT
TRBD2,TRBJ2-7,TRBV11-2,-,CASSLLSTSGTYEQYF,TGTGCCAGCAGCTTACTTTCGACTAGCGGGACCTACGAGCAGTACTTC
TRBD2,TRBJ2-1,TRBV27,-,CASGGTSGFYNEQFF,TGTGCCAGCGGGGGGACTAGCGGGTTCTACAATGAGCAGTTCTTC
-,TRBJ2-5,TRBV19,many,CASSEALFETQYF,TGTGCCAGTAGTGAGGCCTTGTTCGAGACCCAGTACTTC
-,TRBJ1-1,TRBV7-2,few,CASSPRAPNLHTEAFF,TGTGCCAGCAGCCCCCGGGCTCCGAACCTCCACACTGAAGCTTTCTTT
-,TRBJ2-7,TRBV19,-,CASGEGDTTVKQYF,TGTGCCAGTGGCGAGGGGGACACCACCGTCAAGCAGTACTTC
TRBD1,TRBJ1-6,TRBV28,-,CASSSGGASPLHF,TGTGCCAGCAGTTCAGGGGGCGCTTCACCCCTCCACTTT
-,TRBJ2-1,TRBV7-9,-,CASSLVGAGAYNEQFF,TGTGCCAGCAGCTTAGTTGGGGCAGGGGCCTACAATGAGCAGTTCTTC
-,TRBJ1-4,TRBV2,many,CASTGIEEKLFF,TGTGCCAGCACAGGGATAGAGGAAAAACTGTTTTTT
TRBD2,TRBJ2-1,TRBV20-1,-,CSARVRRGADYNEQFF,TGCAGTGCTAGAGTCCGGCGGGGGGCCGACTACAATGAGCAGTTCTTC
TRBD1,TRBJ2-3,TRBV19,-,CASTLGQPNKFGDTQYF,TGTGCCAGTACCCTGGGACAGCCCAATAAGTTTGGAGATACGCAGTATTTT
-,TRBJ2-2,TRBV20-1,-,CSAGANSENTGELFF,TGCAGTGCTGGAGCAAATTCCGAGAACACCGGGGAGCTGTTTTTT